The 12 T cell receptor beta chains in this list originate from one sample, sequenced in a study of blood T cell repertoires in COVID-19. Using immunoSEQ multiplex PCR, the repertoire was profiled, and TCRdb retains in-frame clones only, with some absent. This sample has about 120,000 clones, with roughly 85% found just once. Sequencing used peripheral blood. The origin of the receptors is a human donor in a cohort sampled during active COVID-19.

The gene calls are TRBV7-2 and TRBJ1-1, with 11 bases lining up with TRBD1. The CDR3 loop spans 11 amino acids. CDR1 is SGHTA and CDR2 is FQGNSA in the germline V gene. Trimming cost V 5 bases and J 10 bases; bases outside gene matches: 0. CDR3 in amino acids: CASSGTGGAFF. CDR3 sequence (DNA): TGTGCCAGCAGCGGGACAGGGGGAGCTTTCTTT.

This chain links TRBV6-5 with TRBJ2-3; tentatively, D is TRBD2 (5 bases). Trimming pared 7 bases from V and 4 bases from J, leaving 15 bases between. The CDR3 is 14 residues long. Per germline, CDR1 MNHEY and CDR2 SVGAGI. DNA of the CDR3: TGTGCCAGCACCGAGTGGGTGAGGGCAGATACGCAGTATTTT. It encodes CASTEWVRADTQYF.

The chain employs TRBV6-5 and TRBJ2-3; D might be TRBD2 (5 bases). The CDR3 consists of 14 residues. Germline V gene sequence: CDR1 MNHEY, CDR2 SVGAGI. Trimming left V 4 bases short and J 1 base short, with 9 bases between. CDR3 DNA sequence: TGTGCCAGCAGTTTAGCGTCCCGCACAGATACGCAGTATTTT. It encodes CASSLASRTDTQYF.

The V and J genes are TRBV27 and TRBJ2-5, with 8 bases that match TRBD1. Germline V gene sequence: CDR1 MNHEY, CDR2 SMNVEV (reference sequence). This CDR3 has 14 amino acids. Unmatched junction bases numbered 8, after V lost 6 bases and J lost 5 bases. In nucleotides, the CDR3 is TGTGCCAGCAGAGACAGGGGTGATTGGGAGACCCAGTACTTC. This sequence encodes CASRDRGDWETQYF.

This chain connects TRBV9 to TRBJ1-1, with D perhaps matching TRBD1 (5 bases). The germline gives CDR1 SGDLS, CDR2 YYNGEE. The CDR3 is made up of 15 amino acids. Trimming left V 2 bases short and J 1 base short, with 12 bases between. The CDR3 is CASSVRGEGNTEAFF. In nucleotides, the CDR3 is TGTGCCAGCAGCGTGCGGGGGGAGGGGAACACTGAAGCTTTCTTT.

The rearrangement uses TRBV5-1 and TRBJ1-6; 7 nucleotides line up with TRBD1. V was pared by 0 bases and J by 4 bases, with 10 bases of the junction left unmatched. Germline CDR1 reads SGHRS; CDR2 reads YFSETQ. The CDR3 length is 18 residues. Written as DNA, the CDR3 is TGCGCCAGCAGCTTGGCCGGAGCAGGGGGATCTTATAATTCACCCCTCCACTTT. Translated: CASSLAGAGGSYNSPLHF.

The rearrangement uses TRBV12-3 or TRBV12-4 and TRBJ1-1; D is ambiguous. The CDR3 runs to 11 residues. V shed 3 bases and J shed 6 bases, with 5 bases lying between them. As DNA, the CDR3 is TGTGCCAGCAGTTTGAGGTCTGAAGCTTTCTTT. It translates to CASSLRSEAFF.

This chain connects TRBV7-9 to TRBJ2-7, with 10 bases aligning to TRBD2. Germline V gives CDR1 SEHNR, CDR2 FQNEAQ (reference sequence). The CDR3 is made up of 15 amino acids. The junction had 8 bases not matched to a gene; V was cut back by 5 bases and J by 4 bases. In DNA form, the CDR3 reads TGTGCCAGCAGCCCCCCGGGACTAGCGTCATACGAGCAGTACTTC. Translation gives CASSPPGLASYEQYF.

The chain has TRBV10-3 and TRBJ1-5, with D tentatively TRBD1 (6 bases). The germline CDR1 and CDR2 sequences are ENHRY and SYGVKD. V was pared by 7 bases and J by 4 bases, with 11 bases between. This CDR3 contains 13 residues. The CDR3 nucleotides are TGTGCCATCACAACAGGGAAAAATCAGCCCCAGCATTTT. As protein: CAITTGKNQPQHF.

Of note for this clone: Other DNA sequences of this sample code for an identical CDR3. CDR3 in amino acids: CASSRGTDTQYF. CDR3 DNA sequence: TGTGCCAGCAGCCGCGGGACAGATACGCAGTATTTT. The chain employs TRBV6-5 and TRBJ2-3; possible D gene TRBD2, 5 bases. V lost 6 bases and J 3 bases, leaving 7 bases between the germline ends. The CDR3 is 12 residues long. From germline, CDR1 is MNHEY and CDR2 SVGAGI.

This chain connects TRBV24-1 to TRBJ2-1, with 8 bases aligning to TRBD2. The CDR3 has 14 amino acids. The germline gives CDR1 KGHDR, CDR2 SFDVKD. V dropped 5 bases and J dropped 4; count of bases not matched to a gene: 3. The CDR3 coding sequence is TGTGCCACCAGTGCGGGGGGGGCTTACAATGAGCAGTTCTTC. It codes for CATSAGGAYNEQFF.

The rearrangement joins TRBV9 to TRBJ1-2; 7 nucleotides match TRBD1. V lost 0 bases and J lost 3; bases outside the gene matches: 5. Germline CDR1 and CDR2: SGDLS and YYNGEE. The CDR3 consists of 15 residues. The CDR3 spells CASSVEQGPHYGYTF. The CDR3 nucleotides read TGTGCCAGCAGCGTAGAACAGGGGCCGCACTATGGCTACACCTTC.